The 17 T cell receptor beta chains given below trace back to one sample, sequenced in a study of Ad26.COV2.S vaccination and SARS-CoV-2 variants. Some clones are missing from TCRdb's copy, which holds only in-frame ones; the method was immunoSEQ multiplex PCR. The table includes hundreds of thousands of clones, more than 80% detected once. The treatment denotes: around 19 received Ad26.COV2.S at low or high dose, single or two shots; five or six received placebo; per-sample allocation not given. Sampling occurred on day 63 after the first vaccine or placebo injection. Sequences were derived from peripheral blood, sampled in a trial of Ad26.COV2.S vaccine versus placebo. These receptors originate from a person between 18 and 65 years old who received the Ad26.COV2.S COVID-19 vaccine or a placebo.

This chain uses TRBV12-3 or TRBV12-4 with TRBJ1-1; 8 bases agree with TRBD1. This CDR3 has 11 amino acids. With V trimmed by 3 bases and J by 11 bases, 2 bases remained unmatched. Here the CDR3 DNA reads TGTGCCAGCAGTTTTCAGGGGGCTGCTTTCTTT. Translation gives CASSFQGAAFF.

The V and J genes are TRBV7-2 and TRBJ2-7; 9 bases line up with TRBD1. With 5 bases clipped from V and 1 base from J, the junction kept 9 bases outside the gene matches. This CDR3 contains 16 residues. Germline V gene sequence: CDR1 SGHTA, CDR2 FQGNSA. The CDR3 DNA reads TGTGCCAGCAGCCTCCAACCGGGACAGGGATCCTACGAGCAGTACTTC. Translating it yields CASSLQPGQGSYEQYF. Supplemented by reference TRBV7-2 and TRBJ2-7, the full variable domain reads GAGVSQSPSNKVTEKGKDVELRCDPISGHTALYWYRQSLGQGLEFLIYFQGNSAPDKSGLPSDRFSAERTGGSVSTLTIQRTQQEDSAVYLCASSLQPGQGSYEQYFGPGTRLTVT.

The chain joins TRBV12-3 or TRBV12-4 to TRBJ1-1; unclear D gene. Trimming removed 7 bases from V and 1 base from J, with 10 bases in between. The CDR3 spans 13 residues. As DNA, the CDR3 is TGTGCCAGCACACAACACCAGAACACTGAAGCTTTCTTT. As protein: CASTQHQNTEAFF.

The chain links TRBV7-9 to TRBJ2-7; D might be TRBD1 (6 bases). Germline V gene sequence: CDR1 SEHNR, CDR2 FQNEAQ (reference sequence). This CDR3 is built from 16 residues. The germline V and J ends were trimmed by 3 bases and 6 bases, with 21 bases remaining between them. CDR3 residues: CASSFLIDQGKSEQYF. The CDR3 region has the DNA TGTGCCAGCAGCTTTTTGATCGACCAGGGGAAGTCCGAGCAGTACTTC.

The V gene is TRBV12-3 or TRBV12-4, the J gene TRBJ1-1, with D maybe TRBD1 (5 bases). The CDR3 contains 13 residues. V dropped 6 bases and J dropped 7 bases, with 15 bases sitting between them. The CDR3 here is CASRTQGAGEAFF. CDR3 DNA: TGTGCCAGCAGAACCCAGGGCGCAGGTGAAGCTTTCTTT.

V and J are TRBV7-8 and TRBJ2-1; the D gene is possibly TRBD2 (6 bases). Trimming removed 5 bases from V and 6 bases from J, with 17 bases in between. The CDR3 consists of 15 residues. Germline CDR1 is SGHVS and CDR2 is FQNEAQ. CDR3 sequence reads: CASSHRPGDGNEQFF. The CDR3 nucleotides read TGTGCCAGCAGCCACCGTCCGGGAGATGGCAATGAGCAGTTCTTC. Full variable domain (remainder filled in from reference TRBV7-8 and TRBJ2-1): GAGVSQSPRYKVAKRGQDVALRCDPISGHVSLFWYQQALGQGPEFLTYFQNEAQLDKSGLPSDRFFAERPEGSVSTLKIQRTQQEDSAVYLCASSHRPGDGNEQFFGPGTRLTVL.

V usage is TRBV9 and J usage is TRBJ2-1; a possible D gene is TRBD1 (5 bases). CDR3 length: 15 amino acids. Germline V lookup: CDR1 SGDLS, CDR2 YYNGEE. Between the trimmed V and J ends, which lost 7 bases and 6 bases, there was a span of 20 bases. The CDR3 loop is CASQKQGGTINEQFF. As DNA, the CDR3 is TGTGCCAGCCAAAAGCAGGGCGGCACTATCAATGAGCAGTTCTTC.

This clone occurred once. V usage is TRBV7-2 and J usage is TRBJ1-3, with D possibly TRBD1 on 6 matching bases. Per germline, CDR1 SGHTA and CDR2 FQGNSA. This CDR3 contains 15 residues. Trimming pared 2 bases from V and 10 bases from J, leaving 18 bases between. The CDR3 region is CASSLWAGAVWTIYF. The CDR3 nucleotides are TGTGCCAGCAGCTTATGGGCAGGGGCAGTGTGGACCATATATTTT.

As concerns this clone: The same CDR3 also results from other DNA sequences found in this sample. This chain joins TRBV29-1 and TRBJ1-5, with a tentative D call TRBD1 (5 bases). With 6 bases removed from V and 2 bases from J, the gap between germline ends came to 8 bases. CDR3 length: 12 residues. Germline-derived CDR1 and CDR2 are SQVTM and ANQGSEA. Here the CDR3 DNA reads TGCAGCGTGGTGACAGGCAATCAGCCCCAGCATTTT. This sequence encodes CSVVTGNQPQHF.

V and J are TRBV7-2 and TRBJ2-3; 7 bases map to TRBD2. The V segment lost 4 bases and the J segment 1 base; nucleotides outside the gene matches: 11. The CDR3 consists of 17 residues. Germline V gene sequence: CDR1 SGHTA, CDR2 FQGNSA. The CDR3 nucleotides read TGTGCCAGCAGCTCTCGACTAGCTCCTTCCCGCACAGATACGCAGTATTTT. Protein sequence: CASSSRLAPSRTDTQYF. The full variable domain, rest sourced from reference TRBV7-2 and TRBJ2-3, is GAGVSQSPSNKVTEKGKDVELRCDPISGHTALYWYRQSLGQGLEFLIYFQGNSAPDKSGLPSDRFSAERTGGSVSTLTIQRTQQEDSAVYLCASSSRLAPSRTDTQYFGPGTRLTVL.

The J gene is TRBJ1-2, the V gene TRBV10-3; possibly TRBD1 for D (5 bases). In germline, CDR1 is ENHRY, CDR2 SYGVKD. V was cut by 3 bases and J by 3 bases, with 14 bases left in between. The CDR3 contains 15 residues. The CDR3 DNA is TGTGCCATCAGTGATTGGGGGTCTCGGGACTATGGCTACACCTTC. Translation: CAISDWGSRDYGYTF.

The chain has TRBV18 and TRBJ2-7, with TRBD1 identical over 10 bases. The CDR3 length is 16 residues. V lost 3 bases to trimming and J lost 5 bases; unmatched junction nucleotides: 10. Germline CDR1 and CDR2: KGHSH and LQKENI. The CDR3 loop is CASSPPGQGRTHEQYF. The DNA of the CDR3 is TGTGCCAGCTCACCCCCGGGACAGGGGAGGACGCACGAGCAGTACTTC.

This clone has only one observation. The chain employs TRBV5-5 and TRBJ2-3; 10 nucleotides line up with TRBD1. The germline CDR1 and CDR2 sequences are SGHKS and YYEKEE (reference sequence). This CDR3 spans 15 amino acids. Unmatched junction bases numbered 4, after V lost 0 bases and J lost 6 bases. DNA of the CDR3: TGTGCCAGCAGCTTGGCTGGGGACAGGGGCGATACGCAGTATTTT. Translating it yields CASSLAGDRGDTQYF. Full variable domain (missing parts from reference TRBV5-5 and TRBJ2-3): DAGVTQSPTHLIKTRGQQVTLRCSPISGHKSVSWYQQVLGQGPQFIFQYYEKEERGRGNFPDRFSARQFPNYSSELNVNALLLGDSALYLCASSLAGDRGDTQYFGPGTRLTVL.

The genes are TRBV30 and TRBJ1-2; D unresolved. Germline lookup yields CDR1 GTSNPN and CDR2 SVGIG (reference sequence). The V and J ends lost 0 bases and 8 bases respectively, with 16 bases between them. The CDR3 covers 14 residues. CDR3 in DNA: TGTGCCTGGAGTGTATTCCGCCCGGTGGGCGGCTACACCTTC. It translates to CAWSVFRPVGGYTF.

A word on this clone: The identical CDR3 is also encoded by other nucleotide sequences in the sample. The J gene is TRBJ2-7, the V gene TRBV2; no clear D. Trimming stripped 6 bases from V and 1 base from J, with 7 bases between. The germline V gene encodes CDR1 SNHLY and CDR2 FYNNEI. The CDR3 contains 12 residues. The CDR3 is CASRTVSYEQYF. CDR3 sequence (DNA): TGTGCCAGCAGAACCGTGTCCTACGAGCAGTACTTC.

The chain has TRBV7-2 and TRBJ2-5; TRBD1 or TRBD2 may be the D gene (5 bases each). The V gene's germline CDR1 is SGHTA and CDR2 FQGNSA. The CDR3 totals 13 residues. V was trimmed by 5 bases and J by 5 bases, leaving 12 bases between them. The CDR3 region is CASSNGAGETQYF. CDR3 in DNA: TGTGCCAGCAGCAACGGGGCGGGCGAGACCCAGTACTTC.

V is TRBV7-9 and J is TRBJ2-2; TRBD1 agrees at 9 bases. CDR3 size: 16 residues. Germline V gene lookup returns CDR1 SEHNR and CDR2 FQNEAQ (reference sequence). Trimming at V came to 5 bases and at J to 3 bases, leaving 7 bases not matched to a gene. The CDR3 DNA is TGTGCCAGCAGCCCCCGGGACAGGGCTGACACCGGGGAGCTGTTTTTT. This encodes CASSPRDRADTGELFF.